These 16 T cell receptor beta chains were all obtained from the same sample, sequenced in a study of technical replicates of blood from a handful of donors. Only in-frame clones appear in the TCRdb table, and some are missing; sequencing was by immunoSEQ multiplex PCR. The data hold about 80,000 clones, with approximately 90% observed a single time. Sequences were obtained from T cells isolated from PBMCs. The receptors originated from a human donor in good health.

The J gene is TRBJ1-3, the V gene TRBV7-2, with D maybe TRBD1 (5 bases). There are 16 residues in the CDR3. V was trimmed by 5 bases and J by 2 bases, leaving 16 bases between them. Per germline, CDR1 SGHTA and CDR2 FQGNSA. CDR3 in amino acids: CASSTPRPGPGNTIYF. As DNA, the CDR3 is TGTGCCAGCAGCACACCCCGGCCAGGGCCTGGAAACACCATATATTTT.

The gene calls are TRBV5-1 and TRBJ2-3; 7 bases map to TRBD2. Germline loops: CDR1 SGHRS, CDR2 YFSETQ. The CDR3 length is 17 residues. J lost 3 bases, V lost 4 bases, and 14 bases had no gene match. CDR3 region: CASSPIISGGGTDTQYF. In DNA, the CDR3 is TGCGCCAGCAGCCCTATTATCTCGGGCGGGGGTACAGATACGCAGTATTTT.

This clone has a single count. This chain joins TRBV19 and TRBJ2-7; the match to TRBD2 covers 7 bases. After removal of 0 bases from V and 0 bases from J, the junction contained 2 bases not matched to a gene. The CDR3 contains 15 residues. In germline, CDR1 is LNHDA, CDR2 SQIVND (reference sequence). The CDR3: CASSIEREISYEQYF. CDR3 nucleotide sequence: TGTGCCAGTAGTATAGAGCGGGAGATCTCCTACGAGCAGTACTTC.

This chain uses TRBV9 with TRBJ2-3, with a possible D match to TRBD2 (6 bases). The V gene lost 0 bases and the J gene lost 3 bases, with 14 bases spanning the gap. The CDR3 length is 16 residues. Germline V CDR1 and CDR2: SGDLS, YYNGEE. The CDR3 spells CASSVAGGLATDTQYF. CDR3 DNA: TGTGCCAGCAGCGTAGCCGGAGGGCTAGCGACAGATACGCAGTATTTT.

This chain joins TRBV18 and TRBJ2-7; no clear D. CDR1 KGHSH and CDR2 LQKENI come from the germline V gene. This CDR3 is 14 amino acids long. Trimming left V 6 bases short and J 0 bases short, with 12 bases between. Here the CDR3 DNA reads TGTGCCAGCTCGCAATTATTACTCTCCTACGAGCAGTACTTC. Residues: CASSQLLLSYEQYF.

CDR3 DNA: TGTGCCAGCAGTGAAAGACAGTTTGGTGAGCAGTACTTC. This sequence encodes CASSERQFGEQYF. The chain has TRBV6-1 and TRBJ2-7, with TRBD1 as a possible D gene (5 bases). In germline, CDR1 is MNHNS, CDR2 SASEGT. V gave up 2 bases and J gave up 7 bases, with 12 bases separating them. The CDR3 covers 13 residues.

The rearrangement uses TRBV5-1 and TRBJ1-5; D perhaps matches TRBD1 (5 bases). Germline V gene lookup returns CDR1 SGHRS and CDR2 YFSETQ. This CDR3 spans 13 amino acids. Trimming cost V 2 bases and J 2 bases, with 5 bases left between them. In DNA form, the CDR3 reads TGCGCCAGCAGCTTACAGGGCAATCAGCCCCAGCATTTT. It yields the protein CASSLQGNQPQHF.

The chain uses TRBV27 and TRBJ1-2, with 7 bases that match TRBD1. Germline V gene data show CDR1 as MNHEY and CDR2 as SMNVEV (reference sequence). The CDR3 spans 13 residues. With V trimmed by 6 bases and J by 8 bases, 9 bases remained unmatched. The CDR3 DNA is TGTGCCAGCAGCTTGACAGGGTCGTGGGGCTACACCTTC. Amino acids: CASSLTGSWGYTF.

The chain carries TRBV6-6 and TRBJ1-5; D unresolved. From germline, CDR1 is MNHNY and CDR2 SVGAGI (reference sequence). With 7 bases removed from V and 7 bases from J, the gap between germline ends came to 14 bases. This CDR3 comprises 13 residues. The CDR3 here is CASTPHSGQPQHF. DNA of the CDR3: TGTGCCAGCACTCCTCACAGCGGCCAGCCCCAGCATTTT.

The chain is built from TRBV6-4 and TRBJ2-3; perhaps TRBD2 as D (5 bases). In germline, CDR1 is MRHNA, CDR2 SNTAGT. The CDR3 has 16 residues. V gave up 2 bases and J gave up 6 bases, with 18 bases separating them. The CDR3 DNA is TGTGCCAGCAGTGACCAGCCCGCGGGCTCAGGTGATACGCAGTATTTT. Protein sequence: CASSDQPAGSGDTQYF.

The chain employs TRBV9 and TRBJ2-3; D unresolved. There are 12 residues in the CDR3. Between the trimmed V and J ends, which lost 4 bases and 2 bases, there was a span of 5 bases. The germline gives CDR1 SGDLS, CDR2 YYNGEE. The CDR3 spells CASSSYTDTQYF. As DNA, the CDR3 is TGTGCCAGCAGCTCCTACACAGATACGCAGTATTTT. Combining the CDR3 with reference TRBV9 and TRBJ2-3 gives the whole variable domain DSGVTQTPKHLITATGQRVTLRCSPRSGDLSVYWYQQSLDQGLQFLIQYYNGEERAKGNILERFSAQQFPDLHSELNLSSLELGDSALYFCASSSYTDTQYFGPGTRLTVL.

This sequence joins TRBV4-1 and TRBJ2-3, with TRBD2 matching 12 bases. Germline trimming cut 4 bases from V and 6 bases from J; bases unmatched to any gene: 8. From germline, CDR1 is MGHRA and CDR2 YSYEKL. The CDR3 extends over 16 amino acids. The CDR3: CASSPRLAGVRDTQYF. CDR3 nucleotides: TGCGCCAGCAGCCCTAGACTAGCGGGAGTTAGGGATACGCAGTATTTT.

J is TRBJ2-3 and V is TRBV5-1; TRBD2 is a possible D gene (6 bases). Germline V gives CDR1 SGHRS, CDR2 YFSETQ. The CDR3 loop spans 14 amino acids. V was cut by 5 bases and J by 8 bases, with 18 bases left in between. The CDR3 DNA is TGCGCCAGCAGGATGCGAGCATTGGAGGGTACGCAGTATTTT. This sequence encodes CASRMRALEGTQYF.

The V gene is TRBV28, the J gene TRBJ1-3; D might be TRBD1 (5 bases). The CDR3 runs 16 residues. Deletions cut 4 bases from V and 0 bases from J, with 13 bases between. CDR1 is MDHEN, CDR2 SYDVKM, per germline. The CDR3 loop is CASSSTGEVSGNTIYF. CDR3 nucleotides: TGTGCCAGCAGTTCCACGGGGGAGGTCTCTGGAAACACCATATATTTT.

In its sample, this clone was seen once. The same CDR3 also results from other DNA sequences found in this sample. The genes are TRBV2 and TRBJ2-3, with 11 bases identical to TRBD2. The CDR3 runs 14 residues. V was pared by 6 bases and J by 1 base, with 0 bases of the junction left unmatched. Looked up from germline, CDR1 is SNHLY and CDR2 is FYNNEI. The CDR3 here is CASRLAGGTDTQYF. CDR3 DNA: TGTGCCAGCAGACTAGCGGGGGGCACAGATACGCAGTATTTT.

This sequence joins TRBV27 and TRBJ2-1, with 7 bases matching TRBD1. The CDR3 totals 15 residues. The V gene end was trimmed by 2 bases and the J gene end by 6 bases; junction bases not matched to a gene: 7. CDR1 and CDR2 from the germline V gene are MNHEY and SMNVEV (reference sequence). CDR3 residues: CASSLIDRDSNEQFF. As DNA, the CDR3 is TGTGCCAGCAGTTTAATAGACAGGGATTCCAATGAGCAGTTCTTC.